A single T cell receptor (beta chain) is shown here with its context. The CDR3 loop spans 16 amino acids. Germline CDR1 GTSNPN, CDR2 SVGIG (reference sequence). Trimming cost V 1 base and J 0 bases; bases outside gene matches: 6. The PCR ran on 60 Vbeta and 13 Jbeta primers. Profiled with immunoSEQ multiplex PCR; TCRdb holds only in-frame clones, not every one. The repertoire has 120,000 to 150,000 clones, around 79% of them found once; the top ten carry 3.1%. This sample stems from a study of cytomegalovirus exposure and HLA in healthy donors. The chain has TRBV30 and TRBJ1-3; 7 nucleotides align to TRBD1. This TCR derives from a female donor in good health and CMV-seronegative. The sequenced sample consisted of PBMCs. This chain's CDR3 is CAWSGGTANSGNTIYF. The CDR3 DNA sequence: TGTGCCTGGAGTGGCGGGACAGCCAACTCTGGAAACACCATATATTTT.